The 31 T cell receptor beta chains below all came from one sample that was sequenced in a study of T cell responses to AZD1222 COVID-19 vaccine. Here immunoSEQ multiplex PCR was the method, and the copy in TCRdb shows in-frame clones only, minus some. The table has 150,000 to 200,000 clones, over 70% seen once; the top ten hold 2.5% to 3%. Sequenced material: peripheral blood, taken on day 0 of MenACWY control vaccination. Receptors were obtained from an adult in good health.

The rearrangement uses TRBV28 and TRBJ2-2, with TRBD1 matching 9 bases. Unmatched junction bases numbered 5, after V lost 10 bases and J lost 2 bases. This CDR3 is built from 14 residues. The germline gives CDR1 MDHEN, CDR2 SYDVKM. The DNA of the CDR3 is TGTGCCATACGGACAGGGGTAAACACCGGGGAGCTGTTTTTT. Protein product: CAIRTGVNTGELFF.

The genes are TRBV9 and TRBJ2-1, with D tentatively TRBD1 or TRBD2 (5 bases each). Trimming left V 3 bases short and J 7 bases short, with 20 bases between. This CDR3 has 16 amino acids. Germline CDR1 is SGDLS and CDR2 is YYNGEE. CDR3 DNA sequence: TGTGCCAGCAGCGCACCCCAGGGACGGGCTCCTAATGAGCAGTTCTTC. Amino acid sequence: CASSAPQGRAPNEQFF.

In DNA, the CDR3 is TGTGCCAGCAGAATAAACACTGAAGCTTTCTTT. Protein: CASRINTEAFF. The genes are TRBV6-5 and TRBJ1-1; D is uncertain. The V end lost 6 bases, the J end lost 2 bases, and 4 bases lay between the germline ends. This CDR3 contains 11 residues. Germline V gene lookup returns CDR1 MNHEY and CDR2 SVGAGI.

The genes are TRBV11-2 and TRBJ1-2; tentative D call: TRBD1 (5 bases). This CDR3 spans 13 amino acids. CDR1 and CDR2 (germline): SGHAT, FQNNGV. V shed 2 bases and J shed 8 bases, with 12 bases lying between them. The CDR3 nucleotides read TGTGCCAGCAGCTTAAGACAGCTCCTGGGCTACACCTTC. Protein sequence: CASSLRQLLGYTF.

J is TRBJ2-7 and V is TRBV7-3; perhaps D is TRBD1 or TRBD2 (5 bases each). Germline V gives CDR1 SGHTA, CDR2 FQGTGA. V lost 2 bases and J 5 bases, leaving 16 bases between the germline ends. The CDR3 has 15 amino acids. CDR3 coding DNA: TGTGCCAGCAGCTTATCCGGGACCCAACTCAACGAGCAGTACTTC. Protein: CASSLSGTQLNEQYF. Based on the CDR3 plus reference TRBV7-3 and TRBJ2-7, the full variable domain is GAGVSQTPSNKVTEKGKYVELRCDPISGHTALYWYRQSLGQGPEFLIYFQGTGAADDSGLPNDRFFAVRPEGSVSTLKIQRTERGDSAVYLCASSLSGTQLNEQYFGPGTRLTVT.

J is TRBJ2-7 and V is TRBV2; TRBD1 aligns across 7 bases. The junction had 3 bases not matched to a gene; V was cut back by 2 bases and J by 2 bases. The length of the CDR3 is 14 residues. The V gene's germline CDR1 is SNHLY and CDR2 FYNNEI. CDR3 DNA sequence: TGTGCCAGCAGTGAACGAGGGGGCCCCTACGAGCAGTACTTC. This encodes CASSERGGPYEQYF.

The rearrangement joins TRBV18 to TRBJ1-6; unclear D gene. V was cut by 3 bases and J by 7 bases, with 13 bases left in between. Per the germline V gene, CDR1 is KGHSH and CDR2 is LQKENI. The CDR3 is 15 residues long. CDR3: CASSPSPGTNSPLHF. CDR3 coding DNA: TGTGCCAGCTCACCGAGCCCCGGCACCAATTCACCCCTCCACTTT.

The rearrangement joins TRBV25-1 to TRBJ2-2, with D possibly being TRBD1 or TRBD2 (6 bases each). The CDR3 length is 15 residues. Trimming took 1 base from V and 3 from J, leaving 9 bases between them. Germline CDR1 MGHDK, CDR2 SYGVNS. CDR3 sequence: CASSESGADTGELFF. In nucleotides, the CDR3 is TGTGCCAGCAGTGAATCGGGGGCCGACACCGGGGAGCTGTTTTTT.

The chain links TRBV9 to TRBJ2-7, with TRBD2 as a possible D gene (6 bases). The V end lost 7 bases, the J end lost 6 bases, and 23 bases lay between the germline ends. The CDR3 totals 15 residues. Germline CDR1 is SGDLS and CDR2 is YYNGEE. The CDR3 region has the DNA TGTGCCAGCGCCCCCGGCTCGGCTTCGGAGGGCGAGCAGTACTTC. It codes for CASAPGSASEGEQYF.

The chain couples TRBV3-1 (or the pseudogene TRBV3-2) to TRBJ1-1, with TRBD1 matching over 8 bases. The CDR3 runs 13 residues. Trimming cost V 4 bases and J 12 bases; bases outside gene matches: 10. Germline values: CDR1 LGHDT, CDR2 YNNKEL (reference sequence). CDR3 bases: TGTGCCAGCAGCCCAGAAGGGCAGGGGGCCCCTTTCTTT. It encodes CASSPEGQGAPFF.

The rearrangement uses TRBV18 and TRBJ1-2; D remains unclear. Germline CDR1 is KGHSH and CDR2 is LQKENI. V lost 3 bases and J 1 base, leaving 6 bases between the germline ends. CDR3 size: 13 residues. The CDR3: CASSPDDNYGYTF. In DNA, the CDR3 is TGTGCCAGCTCACCGGACGATAACTATGGCTACACCTTC.

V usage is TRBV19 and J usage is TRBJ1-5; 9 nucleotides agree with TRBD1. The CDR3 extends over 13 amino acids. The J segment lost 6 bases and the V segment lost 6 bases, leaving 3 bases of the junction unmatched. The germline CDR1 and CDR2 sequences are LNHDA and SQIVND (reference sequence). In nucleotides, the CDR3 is TGTGCCAGTAGGGGACAGGGCGGTCAGCCCCAGCATTTT. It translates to CASRGQGGQPQHF.

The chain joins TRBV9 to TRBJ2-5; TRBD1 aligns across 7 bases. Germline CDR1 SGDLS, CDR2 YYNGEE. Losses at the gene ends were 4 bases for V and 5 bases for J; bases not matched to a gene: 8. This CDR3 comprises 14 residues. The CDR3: CASSSEQGRETQYF. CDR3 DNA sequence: TGTGCCAGCAGCAGTGAACAGGGGCGGGAGACCCAGTACTTC.

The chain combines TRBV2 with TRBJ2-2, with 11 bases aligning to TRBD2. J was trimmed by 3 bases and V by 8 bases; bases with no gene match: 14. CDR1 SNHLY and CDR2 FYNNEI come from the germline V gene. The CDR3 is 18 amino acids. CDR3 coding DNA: TGTGCCAGCGGGCCGACTAGCGGGATTTCTATGGACACCGGGGAGCTGTTTTTT. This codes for CASGPTSGISMDTGELFF.

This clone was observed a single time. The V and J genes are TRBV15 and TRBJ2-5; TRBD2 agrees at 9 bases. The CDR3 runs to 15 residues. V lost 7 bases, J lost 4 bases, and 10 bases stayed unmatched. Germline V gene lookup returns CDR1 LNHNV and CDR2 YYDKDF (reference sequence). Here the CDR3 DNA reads TGTGCCACCACCAGCCCACTTAGCGGGGGAGAGACCCAGTACTTC. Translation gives CATTSPLSGGETQYF.

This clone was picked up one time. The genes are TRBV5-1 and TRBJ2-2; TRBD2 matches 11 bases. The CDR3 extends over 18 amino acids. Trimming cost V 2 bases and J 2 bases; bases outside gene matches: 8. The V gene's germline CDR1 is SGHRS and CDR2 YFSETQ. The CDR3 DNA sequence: TGCGCCAGCAGCTTCGGGATGGGACTAGCGGATAACACCGGGGAGCTGTTTTTT. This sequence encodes CASSFGMGLADNTGELFF. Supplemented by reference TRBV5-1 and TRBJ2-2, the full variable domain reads KAGVTQTPRYLIKTRGQQVTLSCSPISGHRSVSWYQQTPGQGLQFLFEYFSETQRNKGNFPGRFSGRQFSNSRSEMNVSTLELGDSALYLCASSFGMGLADNTGELFFGEGSRLTVL.

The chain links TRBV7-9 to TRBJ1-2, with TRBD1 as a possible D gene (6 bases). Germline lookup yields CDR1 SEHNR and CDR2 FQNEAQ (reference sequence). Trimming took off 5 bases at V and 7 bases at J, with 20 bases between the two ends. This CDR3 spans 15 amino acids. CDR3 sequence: CASSPPSTGFSGYTF. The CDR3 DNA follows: TGTGCCAGCAGCCCGCCGTCCACAGGGTTTAGTGGCTACACCTTC.

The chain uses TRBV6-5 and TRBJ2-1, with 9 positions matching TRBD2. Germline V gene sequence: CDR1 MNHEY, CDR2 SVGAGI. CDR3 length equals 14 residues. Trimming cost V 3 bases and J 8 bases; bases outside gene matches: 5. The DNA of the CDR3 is TGTGCCAGCAGTTATGAGCGGGGGGTCGATGAGCAGTTCTTC. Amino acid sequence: CASSYERGVDEQFF.

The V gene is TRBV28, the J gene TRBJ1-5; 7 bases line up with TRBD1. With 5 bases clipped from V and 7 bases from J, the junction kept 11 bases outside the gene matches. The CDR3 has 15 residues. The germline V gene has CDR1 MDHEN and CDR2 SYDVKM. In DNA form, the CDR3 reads TGTGCCAGCAGTCATAGACAGGGAAGAAGACAGCCCCAGCATTTT. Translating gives CASSHRQGRRQPQHF.

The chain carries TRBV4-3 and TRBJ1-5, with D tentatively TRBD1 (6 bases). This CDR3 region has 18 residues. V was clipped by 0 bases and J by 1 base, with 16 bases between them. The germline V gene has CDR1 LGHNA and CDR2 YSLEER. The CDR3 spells CASSQDTPQGRSNQPQHF. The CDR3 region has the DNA TGCGCCAGCAGCCAAGATACCCCACAGGGACGGAGCAATCAGCCCCAGCATTTT.

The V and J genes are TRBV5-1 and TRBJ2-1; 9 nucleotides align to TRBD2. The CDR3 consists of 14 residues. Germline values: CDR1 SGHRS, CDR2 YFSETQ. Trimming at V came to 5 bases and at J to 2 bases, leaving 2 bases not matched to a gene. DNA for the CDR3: TGCGCCAGCAGGCGGGAGGGGACCTACAATGAGCAGTTCTTC. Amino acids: CASRREGTYNEQFF.

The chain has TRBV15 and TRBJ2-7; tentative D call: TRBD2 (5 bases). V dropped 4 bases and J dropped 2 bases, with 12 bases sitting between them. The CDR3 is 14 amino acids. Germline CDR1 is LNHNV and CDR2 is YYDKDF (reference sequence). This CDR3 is CATSISGLTYEQYF. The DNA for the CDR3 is TGTGCCACCAGCATCTCCGGACTCACCTACGAGCAGTACTTC.

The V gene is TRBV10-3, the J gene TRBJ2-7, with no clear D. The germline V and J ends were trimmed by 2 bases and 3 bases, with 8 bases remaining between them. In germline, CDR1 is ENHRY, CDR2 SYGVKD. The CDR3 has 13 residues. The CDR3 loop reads CAISETSFYEQYF. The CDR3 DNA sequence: TGTGCCATCAGTGAGACCTCCTTCTACGAGCAGTACTTC.

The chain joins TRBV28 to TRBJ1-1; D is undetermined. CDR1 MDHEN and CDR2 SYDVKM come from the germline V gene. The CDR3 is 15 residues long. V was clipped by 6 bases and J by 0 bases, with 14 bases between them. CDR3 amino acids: CASSLMDSMNTEAFF. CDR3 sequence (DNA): TGTGCCAGCAGCCTAATGGACTCTATGAACACTGAAGCTTTCTTT.

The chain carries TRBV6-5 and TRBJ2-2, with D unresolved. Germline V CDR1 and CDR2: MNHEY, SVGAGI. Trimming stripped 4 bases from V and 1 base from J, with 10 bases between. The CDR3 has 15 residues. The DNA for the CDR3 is TGTGCCAGCAGTTTTCAAAACATGAACACCGGGGAGCTGTTTTTT. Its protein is CASSFQNMNTGELFF.

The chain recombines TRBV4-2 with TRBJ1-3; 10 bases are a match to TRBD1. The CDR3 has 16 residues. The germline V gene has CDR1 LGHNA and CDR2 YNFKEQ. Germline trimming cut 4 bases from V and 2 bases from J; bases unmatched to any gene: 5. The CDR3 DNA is TGTGCCAGCAGCCCAGAGACAGGGGGCACTGGAAACACCATATATTTT. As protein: CASSPETGGTGNTIYF.

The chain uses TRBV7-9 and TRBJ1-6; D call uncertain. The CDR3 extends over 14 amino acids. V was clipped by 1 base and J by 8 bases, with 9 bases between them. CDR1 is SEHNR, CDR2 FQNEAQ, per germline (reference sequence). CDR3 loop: CASSLEAKHSPLHF. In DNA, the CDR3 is TGTGCCAGCAGCTTAGAGGCCAAACATTCACCCCTCCACTTT. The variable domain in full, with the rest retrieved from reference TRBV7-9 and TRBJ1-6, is DTGVSQNPRHKITKRGQNVTFRCDPISEHNRLYWYRQTLGQGPEFLTYFQNEAQLEKSRLLSDRFSAERPKGSFSTLEIQRTEQGDSAMYLCASSLEAKHSPLHFGNGTRLTVT.

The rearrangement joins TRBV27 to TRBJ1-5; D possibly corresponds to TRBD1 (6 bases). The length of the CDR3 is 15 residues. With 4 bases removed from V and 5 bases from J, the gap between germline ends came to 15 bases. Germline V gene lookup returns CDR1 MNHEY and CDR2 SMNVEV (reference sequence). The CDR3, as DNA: TGTGCCAGCAGTTCCCGGACAGAGACTCATCAGCCCCAGCATTTT. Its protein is CASSSRTETHQPQHF.

The CDR3 DNA sequence: TGTGCCAGCAGCCTAGACAGCCACTCCTACGAGCAGTACTTC. This codes for CASSLDSHSYEQYF. This chain joins TRBV7-9 and TRBJ2-7; tentative D call: TRBD1 (5 bases). The CDR3 has 14 amino acids. Trimming stripped 5 bases from V and 0 bases from J, with 11 bases between. Germline-derived CDR1 and CDR2 are SEHNR and FQNEAQ (reference sequence).

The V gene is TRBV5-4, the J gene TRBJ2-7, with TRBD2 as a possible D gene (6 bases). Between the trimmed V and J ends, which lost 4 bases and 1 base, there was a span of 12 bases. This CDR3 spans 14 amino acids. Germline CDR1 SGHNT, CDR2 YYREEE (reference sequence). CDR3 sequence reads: CASSSRGGSYEQYF. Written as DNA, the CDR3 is TGTGCCAGCAGCAGCCGGGGAGGATCCTACGAGCAGTACTTC.

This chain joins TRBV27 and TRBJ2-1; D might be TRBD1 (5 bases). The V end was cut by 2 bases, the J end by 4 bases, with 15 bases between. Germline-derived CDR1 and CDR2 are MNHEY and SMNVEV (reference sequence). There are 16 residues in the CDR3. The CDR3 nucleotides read TGTGCCAGCAGTTTAGCAGGGTCCGGGCGGTACAATGAGCAGTTCTTC. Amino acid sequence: CASSLAGSGRYNEQFF.